This TCR beta chain was profiled in a study of T cell responses to AZD1222 COVID-19 vaccine. Notes on this clone: As yet, its antigen is unknown.

Study-level results: Two doses of AZD1222 preceded a rise in Spike-specific TCR breadth and depth. Only a handful of AZD1222 recipients, more than 5 in all, had baseline seropositivity. A reported finding is that nearly half of spike-specific TCRs target unmutated variant regions.

Sequencing used immunoSEQ multiplex PCR; TCRdb keeps in-frame clones, though not all of them. The sample lists fewer than 150,000 clones, approximately 85% occurring once. CDR1 and CDR2 from the germline V gene are SGHNT and YENEEA. This CDR3 has 15 amino acids. V was shortened by 1 base and J by 5 bases, with 11 bases between the two germline ends. The sample was peripheral blood, taken 28 days after the second AZD1222 dose. This TCR derives from an adult who received the AZD1222 COVID-19 vaccine. The J gene is TRBJ2-2, the V gene TRBV11-3, with D perhaps TRBD2 (5 bases). The CDR3 protein is CASSLVEGDTGELFF. In DNA, the CDR3 is TGTGCCAGCAGCTTAGTAGAGGGAGATACCGGGGAGCTGTTTTTT.